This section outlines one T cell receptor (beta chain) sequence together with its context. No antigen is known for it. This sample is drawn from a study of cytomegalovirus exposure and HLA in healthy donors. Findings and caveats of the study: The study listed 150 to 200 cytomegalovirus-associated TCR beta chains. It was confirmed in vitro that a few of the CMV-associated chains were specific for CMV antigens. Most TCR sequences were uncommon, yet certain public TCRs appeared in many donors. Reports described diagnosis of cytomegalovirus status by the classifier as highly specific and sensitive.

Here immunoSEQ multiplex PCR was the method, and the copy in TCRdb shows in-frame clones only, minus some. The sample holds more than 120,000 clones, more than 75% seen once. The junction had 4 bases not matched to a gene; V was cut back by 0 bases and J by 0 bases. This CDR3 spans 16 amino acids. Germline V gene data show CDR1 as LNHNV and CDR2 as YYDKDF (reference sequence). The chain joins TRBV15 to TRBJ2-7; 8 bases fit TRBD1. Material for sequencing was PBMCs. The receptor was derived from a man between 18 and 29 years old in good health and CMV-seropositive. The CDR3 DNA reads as TGTGCCACCAGCAGAGATGGTACAGGGGGCTCCTACGAGCAGTACTTC. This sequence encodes CATSRDGTGGSYEQYF.